A single sample gave rise to the 25 T cell receptor beta chains below, sequenced in a study of shared clonotypes between healthy human individuals. Clones were read by immunoSEQ multiplex PCR, and TCRdb kept only the in-frame ones, dropping some. The sample holds 2 million or so clones, 85% to 95% seen once. Material: naive CD4+ T cells sorted from blood. Subset denoted: CD45RA+ positively selected. The receptors stem from a young man in good health.

This clone turned up a few times. This same CDR3 is encoded by further DNA sequences in the sample. The chain has TRBV5-4 and TRBJ1-1; 7 nucleotides agree with TRBD1. The ends lost 2 bases at V and 1 base at J; junction bases unmatched: 5. Germline CDR1 and CDR2: SGHNT and YYREEE (reference sequence). The CDR3 spans 15 residues. The CDR3 nucleotides read TGTGCCAGCAGCTTCCCGGGACAGACGAACACTGAAGCTTTCTTT. Translation: CASSFPGQTNTEAFF. Variable domain in full (rest from reference TRBV5-4 and TRBJ1-1): ETGVTQSPTHLIKTRGQQVTLRCSSQSGHNTVSWYQQALGQGPQFIFQYYREEENGRGNFPPRFSGLQFPNYSSELNVNALELDDSALYLCASSFPGQTNTEAFFGQGTRLTVV.

The rearrangement links TRBV18 to TRBJ2-5; D gene ambiguous. The CDR3 has 14 amino acids. Trimming shortened V by 1 base and J by 1 base, and 7 bases separated the two germline ends. CDR1 KGHSH and CDR2 LQKENI come from the germline V gene. In DNA, the CDR3 is TGTGCCAGCTCACCACTCATGACCCAAGAGACCCAGTACTTC. It translates to CASSPLMTQETQYF.

This clone was recorded a few times. The identical CDR3 is also encoded by other nucleotide sequences in the sample. The chain has TRBV28 and TRBJ2-3; no reliable D call. The V end lost 1 base, the J end lost 5 bases, and 4 bases lay between the germline ends. Germline CDR1 is MDHEN and CDR2 is SYDVKM. CDR3 length equals 12 residues. CDR3 loop: CASSLLVDTQYF. CDR3 DNA sequence: TGTGCCAGCAGTTTATTGGTAGATACGCAGTATTTT.

V gene TRBV2 combines with J gene TRBJ2-1; 7 bases are a match to TRBD1. V lost 11 bases to trimming and J lost 4 bases; unmatched junction nucleotides: 8. CDR3 size: 13 residues. Germline assignment: CDR1 SNHLY and CDR2 FYNNEI. The chain's CDR3 is CAVPGTEYNEQFF. CDR3 DNA sequence: TGTGCCGTCCCGGGGACAGAGTACAATGAGCAGTTCTTC. The entire variable domain, with the rest obtained from reference TRBV2 and TRBJ2-1, is as follows: EPEVTQTPSHQVTQMGQEVILRCVPISNHLYFYWYRQILGQKVEFLVSFYNNEISEKSEIFDDQFSVERPDGSNFTLKIRSTKLEDSAMYFCAVPGTEYNEQFFGPGTRLTVL.

A remark on this clone: This sample includes further DNA sequences coding for the same CDR3. The chain links TRBV6-1 to TRBJ1-2, with D maybe TRBD1 (6 bases). Germline CDR1 reads MNHNS; CDR2 reads SASEGT. Between the trimmed V and J ends, which lost 4 bases and 5 bases, there was a span of 11 bases. The CDR3 spans 13 residues. DNA of the CDR3: TGTGCCAGCAGTGCCACAGGGATATATGGCTACACCTTC. This codes for CASSATGIYGYTF.

The chain uses TRBV5-1 and TRBJ1-4; D possibly corresponds to TRBD1 (5 bases). Germline V CDR1 and CDR2: SGHRS, YFSETQ. The CDR3 has 15 residues. V lost 4 bases to trimming and J lost 10 bases, with 20 bases between them. DNA of the CDR3: TGCGCCAGCAGCGATGAGACAGTTACCCTGTCAAAACTGTTTTTT. Amino acid sequence: CASSDETVTLSKLFF.

For the CDR3, the DNA is TGCGCCAGCAGTGAAGGAACAGGGAACACTGAAGCTTTCTTT. Protein product: CASSEGTGNTEAFF. This chain connects TRBV10-2 to TRBJ1-1, with D possibly TRBD1 on 5 matching bases. The CDR3 covers 14 residues. From germline, CDR1 is WSHSY and CDR2 SAAADI. V was clipped by 3 bases and J by 1 base, with 9 bases between them.

The CDR3 DNA follows: TGTGCCAGCAGCCCTACCGGGACTAGCGGGAATTTCGGCCGGTACGAGCAGTACTTC. This translates into CASSPTGTSGNFGRYEQYF. This chain links TRBV7-2 with TRBJ2-7, with TRBD2 matching 13 bases. V dropped 5 bases and J dropped 4; count of bases not matched to a gene: 17. This CDR3 has 19 amino acids. Germline CDR1 is SGHTA and CDR2 is FQGNSA.

The chain has TRBV18 and TRBJ1-4; D is perhaps TRBD1 (5 bases). Germline loops: CDR1 KGHSH, CDR2 LQKENI. This CDR3 is 15 amino acids long. Trimming stripped 0 bases from V and 7 bases from J, with 12 bases between. The CDR3 is CASSPPGGVGEKLFF. CDR3 bases: TGTGCCAGCTCACCACCGGGAGGGGTCGGTGAAAAACTGTTTTTT. The variable domain in full, completed from reference TRBV18 and TRBJ1-4, reads NAGVMQNPRHLVRRRGQEARLRCSPMKGHSHVYWYRQLPEEGLKFMVYLQKENIIDESGMPKERFSAEFPKEGPSILRIQQVVRGDSAAYFCASSPPGGVGEKLFFGSGTQLSVL.

Concerning this clone itself: Other DNA sequences in this specimen translate into the identical CDR3. V gene TRBV7-2 combines with J gene TRBJ2-3; a possible D gene is TRBD2 (5 bases). CDR3 length: 15 residues. Trimming took 1 base from V and 2 from J, leaving 10 bases between them. Germline V gives CDR1 SGHTA, CDR2 FQGNSA. The CDR3 DNA is TGTGCCAGCAGCTTAGGACTATTCGACACAGATACGCAGTATTTT. Protein product: CASSLGLFDTDTQYF.

The chain links TRBV9 to TRBJ2-1; D may be TRBD2 (6 bases). V dropped 4 bases and J dropped 0 bases, with 11 bases sitting between them. The CDR3 extends over 15 amino acids. Germline CDR1 reads SGDLS; CDR2 reads YYNGEE. CDR3 DNA: TGTGCCAGCAGCCGGTGGCGGGGCTCCTACAATGAGCAGTTCTTC. As protein: CASSRWRGSYNEQFF.

In regard to this clone: A read error may explain this, as a much larger clone is one base away. The chain couples TRBV5-4 to TRBJ2-5; TRBD1 agrees at 8 bases. This CDR3 is 13 amino acids long. Germline assignment: CDR1 SGHNT and CDR2 YYREEE (reference sequence). J gave up 5 bases and V 2 bases, and 2 bases lay outside the gene matches. CDR3 protein: CASSFTGGETQYF. The CDR3 nucleotides are TGTGCCAGCAGCTTCACAGGGGGTGAGACCCAGTACTTC.

The chain combines TRBV27 with TRBJ2-2; 8 bases align to TRBD1. Germline CDR1 and CDR2: MNHEY and SMNVEV (reference sequence). The CDR3 covers 16 residues. V lost 6 bases, J lost 0 bases, and 6 bases stayed unmatched. The CDR3 bases are TGTGCCAGCAGACCGCAGGGGGCCCCGAACACCGGGGAGCTGTTTTTT. It encodes CASRPQGAPNTGELFF.

The genes are TRBV10-3 and TRBJ2-1, with TRBD2 as a possible D gene (6 bases). The CDR3 loop spans 17 amino acids. V was pared by 5 bases and J by 2 bases, with 19 bases between. CDR1 and CDR2 from the germline V gene are ENHRY and SYGVKD. The CDR3 DNA reads TGTGCCATCAGTCCCCTTTCCCGGGAGACCCCCTACAATGAGCAGTTCTTC. Amino acid sequence: CAISPLSRETPYNEQFF.

This chain connects TRBV18 to TRBJ2-5; 7 bases map to TRBD1. CDR3 length: 15 amino acids. Germline trimming cut 4 bases from V and 2 bases from J; bases unmatched to any gene: 7. Germline assignment: CDR1 KGHSH and CDR2 LQKENI. The CDR3 DNA sequence: TGTGCCAGCTCACTTGGGACAGTGTCTCAAGAGACCCAGTACTTC. Protein: CASSLGTVSQETQYF.

The chain has TRBV18 and TRBJ1-1; perhaps TRBD1 as D (5 bases). Trimming shortened V by 3 bases and J by 4 bases, and 12 bases separated the two germline ends. The CDR3 consists of 14 residues. CDR1 is KGHSH, CDR2 LQKENI, per germline. CDR3 sequence reads: CASSPDNGGTEAFF. The CDR3 bases are TGTGCCAGCTCACCCGACAATGGGGGCACTGAAGCTTTCTTT.

This clone appeared a single time. The rearrangement joins TRBV6-4 to TRBJ1-2, with D uncertain. The V gene's germline CDR1 is MRHNA and CDR2 SNTAGT. V was clipped by 8 bases and J by 8 bases, with 24 bases between them. The CDR3 totals 15 residues. CDR3: CASSADSRLARGYTF. The CDR3 DNA is TGTGCCAGCTCGGCGGACTCTAGACTAGCACGGGGCTACACCTTC.

The V gene is TRBV6-1, the J gene TRBJ2-6; D may be TRBD1 (6 bases). CDR1 and CDR2 (germline): MNHNS, SASEGT. This CDR3 region has 17 residues. V was clipped by 4 bases and J by 0 bases, with 13 bases between them. CDR3 sequence (DNA): TGTGCCAGCAGTGGAGGACAGAGGTTCTCTGGGGCCAACGTCCTGACTTTC. Encoded protein: CASSGGQRFSGANVLTF.

The CDR3 DNA is TGTGCCAGCAGTTACTCTCCCCCGTCCGGCGCGGACGAGCAGTACTTC. It codes for CASSYSPPSGADEQYF. V usage is TRBV6-5 and J usage is TRBJ2-7, with no clear D. This CDR3 is built from 16 residues. Looked up from germline, CDR1 is MNHEY and CDR2 is SVGAGI. Trimming took off 0 bases at V and 5 bases at J, with 17 bases between the two ends.

The chain couples TRBV19 to TRBJ2-7, with D perhaps given as TRBD1 or TRBD2 (5 bases each). V was cut by 3 bases and J by 4 bases, with 10 bases left in between. The CDR3 loop spans 13 amino acids. CDR1 and CDR2 from the germline V gene are LNHDA and SQIVND (reference sequence). This chain's CDR3 is CASSIGGVYEQYF. CDR3 DNA sequence: TGTGCCAGTAGTATTGGGGGAGTGTACGAGCAGTACTTC.

This clone has a handful of counts. DNA of the CDR3: TGTGCCAGTACCCCCTCCGGACGGGAAAGAAATTCACCCCTCCACTTT. Its protein is CASTPSGRERNSPLHF. The J gene is TRBJ1-6, the V gene TRBV19; D gene uncertain. Trimming removed 7 bases at V and 7 bases at J, with 20 bases between. From germline, CDR1 is LNHDA and CDR2 SQIVND (reference sequence). The CDR3 totals 16 residues. Together with reference TRBV19 and TRBJ1-6, the CDR3 gives the full variable domain: DGGITQSPKYLFRKEGQNVTLSCEQNLNHDAMYWYRQDPGQGLRLIYYSQIVNDFQKGDIAEGYSVSREKKESFPLTVTSAQKNPTAFYLCASTPSGRERNSPLHFGNGTRLTVT.

V and J are TRBV4-2 and TRBJ2-3; no clear D gene. Germline assignment: CDR1 LGHNA and CDR2 YNFKEQ. The V gene lost 0 bases and the J gene lost 2 bases, with 9 bases spanning the gap. This CDR3 region has 15 residues. CDR3 sequence reads: CASSQEWAFTDTQYF. The CDR3 bases are TGTGCCAGCAGCCAAGAATGGGCCTTCACAGATACGCAGTATTTT.

The V gene is TRBV6-5, the J gene TRBJ2-6; D may correspond to TRBD1 or TRBD2 (5 bases each). CDR3 length: 15 residues. Trimming took off 8 bases at V and 0 bases at J, with 11 bases between the two ends. Germline CDR1 is MNHEY and CDR2 is SVGAGI. CDR3 sequence (DNA): TGTGCCAGCGGAAAGGGGACCTCTGGGGCCAACGTCCTGACTTTC. Translation gives CASGKGTSGANVLTF.

Turning to this clone: Other DNA variants within this sample encode the same CDR3. The V and J genes are TRBV10-3 and TRBJ2-3; 9 nucleotides match TRBD2. The CDR3 is made up of 16 amino acids. CDR1 and CDR2 from the germline V gene are ENHRY and SYGVKD. V shed 0 bases and J 1 base; nucleotides not matched to a gene: 2. This CDR3 reads CAISESSGGRTDTQYF. CDR3 bases: TGTGCCATCAGTGAGTCTAGCGGGGGTCGCACAGATACGCAGTATTTT.

This chain uses TRBV30 with TRBJ1-2; unclear D gene. The CDR3 sequence is 14 residues long. Germline CDR1 is GTSNPN and CDR2 is SVGIG (reference sequence). With 2 bases removed from V and 5 bases from J, the gap between germline ends came to 15 bases. CDR3 nucleotide sequence: TGTGCCTGGAGTCGGACCACACTCGTGTATGGCTACACCTTC. It yields the protein CAWSRTTLVYGYTF.